The 31 T cell receptor beta chains reported below all come from one sample, sequenced in a study of control samples from healthy donors and cancer patients. Method: immunoSEQ multiplex PCR; TCRdb's copy keeps in-frame clones and lacks some. The sample records roughly 450,000 clones, approximately 90% being singletons. Specimen: PBMCs. Receptors were obtained from a man aged 35 to 55 with head and neck cancer.

The chain combines TRBV3-1 (or the pseudogene TRBV3-2) with TRBJ1-1; D not resolved. The ends were cut back, 1 base at V and 1 base at J, with 7 bases in the middle. Germline V gene sequence: CDR1 LGHDT, CDR2 YNNKEL (reference sequence). The CDR3 runs 14 residues. The CDR3 DNA sequence: TGTGCCAGCAGCCAAGGCAGGCAGAACACTGAAGCTTTCTTT. Its protein product is CASSQGRQNTEAFF.

The chain is built from TRBV6-5 and TRBJ2-1; 7 nucleotides align to TRBD2. The CDR3 contains 11 residues. Per the germline V gene, CDR1 is MNHEY and CDR2 is SVGAGI. V was pared by 8 bases and J by 9 bases, with 4 bases of the junction left unmatched. CDR3: CASARETEQFF. In nucleotides, the CDR3 is TGTGCCAGCGCGCGGGAGACTGAGCAGTTCTTC.

The chain has TRBV2 and TRBJ2-7, with a possible D match to TRBD1 (6 bases). V lost 6 bases and J 7 bases, leaving 16 bases between the germline ends. The CDR3 runs to 13 residues. CDR1 SNHLY and CDR2 FYNNEI come from the germline V gene. Here the CDR3 reads CASRPRDNREQYF. The CDR3 region has the DNA TGTGCCAGCAGGCCCCGGGACAATCGGGAGCAGTACTTC.

The chain employs TRBV28 and TRBJ2-2, with D possibly matching TRBD2 (7 bases). Germline lookup yields CDR1 MDHEN and CDR2 SYDVKM. This CDR3 is built from 15 residues. Trimming took 6 bases from V and 4 from J, leaving 15 bases between them. The CDR3 coding sequence is TGTGCCAGCAGGCCTAGAGGGGGGGGCACCGGGGAGCTGTTTTTT. As protein: CASRPRGGGTGELFF.

The chain recombines TRBV29-1 with TRBJ2-5; 9 bases are a match to TRBD1. The CDR3 runs to 14 residues. Germline assignment: CDR1 SQVTM and CDR2 ANQGSEA. V gave up 2 bases and J gave up 3 bases; unmatched junction bases: 4. The CDR3 DNA sequence: TGCAGCGTTGAAAAGCGGGACAGGGAAGAGACCCAGTACTTC. This encodes CSVEKRDREETQYF.

V usage is TRBV18 and J usage is TRBJ2-3, with 8 nucleotides matching TRBD2. This CDR3 is 15 amino acids long. Looked up from germline, CDR1 is KGHSH and CDR2 is LQKENI. J was trimmed by 3 bases and V by 1 base; bases with no gene match: 3. The CDR3 DNA follows: TGTGCCAGCTCACCACGCGGGGGGAGAACAGATACGCAGTATTTT. Residues: CASSPRGGRTDTQYF.

The CDR3 spells CASSLLLQGYGYTF. The CDR3 DNA follows: TGTGCCAGCAGTTTATTGTTACAGGGGTATGGCTACACCTTC. The V gene is TRBV28, the J gene TRBJ1-2, with 7 nucleotides matching TRBD1. This CDR3 has 14 residues. Germline V CDR1 and CDR2: MDHEN, SYDVKM. J was trimmed by 5 bases and V by 1 base; bases with no gene match: 4.

The count of this clone is one. The rearrangement uses TRBV5-4 and TRBJ1-2; D ambiguous. This CDR3 has 15 residues. Per germline, CDR1 SGHNT and CDR2 YYREEE (reference sequence). V was clipped by 0 bases and J by 5 bases, with 14 bases between them. The CDR3 nucleotides are TGTGCCAGCAGCTTGGGAGGGCCCTATCCGTATGGCTACACCTTC. Translated, it gives CASSLGGPYPYGYTF. The complete variable domain, with remaining parts taken from reference TRBV5-4 and TRBJ1-2, reads ETGVTQSPTHLIKTRGQQVTLRCSSQSGHNTVSWYQQALGQGPQFIFQYYREEENGRGNFPPRFSGLQFPNYSSELNVNALELDDSALYLCASSLGGPYPYGYTFGSGTRLTVV.

This chain connects TRBV5-1 to TRBJ1-1; D uncertain. Trimming left V 0 bases short and J 2 bases short, with 8 bases between. Germline CDR1 is SGHRS and CDR2 is YFSETQ. This CDR3 has 14 residues. CDR3 sequence reads: CASSLGPGNTEAFF. The CDR3 nucleotides read TGCGCCAGCAGCTTGGGACCCGGCAACACTGAAGCTTTCTTT.

The gene calls are TRBV2 and TRBJ2-7, with D tentatively TRBD1 (5 bases). The germline V gene encodes CDR1 SNHLY and CDR2 FYNNEI. The length of the CDR3 is 13 residues. V lost 7 bases and J 3 bases, leaving 13 bases between the germline ends. The CDR3 sequence is CASKTAWDYEQYF. DNA of the CDR3: TGTGCCAGCAAGACAGCTTGGGACTACGAGCAGTACTTC.

The chain combines TRBV28 with TRBJ1-6, with D uncertain. The CDR3 contains 15 residues. V lost 3 bases, J lost 5 bases, and 11 bases lay in between. Germline V gives CDR1 MDHEN, CDR2 SYDVKM. The DNA for the CDR3 is TGTGCCAGCAGTTTTTGGGGTACCAATAATTCACCCCTCCACTTT. Protein: CASSFWGTNNSPLHF.

The V call is TRBV5-6, the J call TRBJ1-1; 7 bases match TRBD1. The CDR3 spans 14 residues. With V trimmed by 4 bases and J by 1 base, 4 bases remained unmatched. Germline CDR1 is SGHDT and CDR2 is YYEEEE. CDR3 protein: CASSLGQRNTEAFF. CDR3 in DNA: TGTGCCAGCAGCCTGGGACAGCGGAACACTGAAGCTTTCTTT.

The J gene is TRBJ2-7, the V gene TRBV5-8, with 7 positions matching TRBD1. This CDR3 is built from 16 residues. The V segment lost 3 bases and the J segment 4 bases; nucleotides outside the gene matches: 13. Looked up from germline, CDR1 is SGHTS and CDR2 is YDEGEE. In DNA form, the CDR3 reads TGTGCCAGCAGCTACCGATACAGGGGTTTGGGTTACGAGCAGTACTTC. It encodes CASSYRYRGLGYEQYF.

V gene TRBV28 combines with J gene TRBJ2-7; TRBD1 agrees at 9 bases. The CDR3 runs to 15 residues. From germline, CDR1 is MDHEN and CDR2 SYDVKM. Trimming at V came to 5 bases and at J to 3 bases, leaving 8 bases not matched to a gene. As DNA, the CDR3 is TGTGCCAGCAGTATACCGACAGGGGGAGACTACGAGCAGTACTTC. Its translation is CASSIPTGGDYEQYF. Together with reference TRBV28 and TRBJ2-7, the CDR3 gives the full variable domain: DVKVTQSSRYLVKRTGEKVFLECVQDMDHENMFWYRQDPGLGLRLIYFSYDVKMKEKGDIPEGYSVSREKKERFSLILESASTNQTSMYLCASSIPTGGDYEQYFGPGTRLTVT.

The chain has TRBV9 and TRBJ1-2; D perhaps matches TRBD1 (6 bases). V lost 4 bases to trimming and J lost 7 bases, with 17 bases between them. The length of the CDR3 is 14 residues. The germline V gene encodes CDR1 SGDLS and CDR2 YYNGEE. CDR3 sequence reads: CASSRIGGGGGYTF. CDR3 bases: TGTGCCAGCAGCCGAATTGGAGGGGGAGGTGGCTACACCTTC.

The chain joins TRBV5-4 to TRBJ1-2, with D perhaps TRBD1 (6 bases). The CDR3 contains 15 residues. Trimming left V 4 bases short and J 0 bases short, with 13 bases between. CDR1 is SGHNT and CDR2 is YYREEE in the germline V gene (reference sequence). DNA for the CDR3: TGTGCCAGCAGCGGACAGACAAAAACTAACTATGGCTACACCTTC. Amino acid sequence: CASSGQTKTNYGYTF.

The chain carries TRBV7-9 and TRBJ2-1; perhaps D is TRBD1 or TRBD2 (6 bases each). This CDR3 contains 15 residues. The germline V gene has CDR1 SEHNR and CDR2 FQNEAQ (reference sequence). V gave up 5 bases and J gave up 1 base, with 12 bases separating them. CDR3 in amino acids: CASSVGGSSYNEQFF. In DNA, the CDR3 is TGTGCCAGCAGCGTAGGGGGGTCATCCTACAATGAGCAGTTCTTC.

The genes are TRBV9 and TRBJ1-1, with 7 bases aligning to TRBD1. The CDR3 has 14 amino acids. Germline CDR1 reads SGDLS; CDR2 reads YYNGEE. V shed 4 bases, J shed 5 bases, and the junction held 8 bases outside the gene matches. CDR3 DNA: TGTGCCAGCAGCACATCCATGACAGGGACTGAAGCTTTCTTT. This translates into CASSTSMTGTEAFF.

The rearrangement joins TRBV11-2 to TRBJ2-7; 10 bases are a match to TRBD2. The germline V gene has CDR1 SGHAT and CDR2 FQNNGV. The trim removed 5 bases at V and 0 bases at J, leaving 4 bases unmatched. This CDR3 spans 15 amino acids. The CDR3 loop reads CASSPWTSGSYEQYF. The CDR3 nucleotides are TGTGCCAGCAGCCCGTGGACTAGCGGCTCCTACGAGCAGTACTTC.

This clone was found once. The V and J genes are TRBV10-2 and TRBJ2-5, with a possible D match to TRBD2 (6 bases). The CDR3 is made up of 15 amino acids. The V and J ends lost 10 bases and 2 bases respectively, with 20 bases between them. Germline values: CDR1 WSHSY, CDR2 SAAADI. Here the CDR3 reads CATTLPGGPQETQYF. The CDR3 bases are TGCGCCACCACTTTGCCCGGGGGACCACAAGAGACCCAGTACTTC.

The gene calls are TRBV3-1 (or the pseudogene TRBV3-2) and TRBJ2-1; D uncertain. There are 11 residues in the CDR3. Germline CDR1 is LGHDT and CDR2 is YNNKEL (reference sequence). V lost 3 bases and J 8 bases, leaving 5 bases between the germline ends. The CDR3 loop is CASSQTHEQFF. In nucleotides, the CDR3 is TGTGCCAGCAGCCAGACCCATGAGCAGTTCTTC.

The chain has TRBV7-2 and TRBJ2-5, with D uncertain. Germline V CDR1 and CDR2: SGHTA, FQGNSA. Trimming stripped 1 base from V and 2 bases from J, with 11 bases between. The CDR3 is 15 residues long. The CDR3 DNA is TGTGCCAGCAGCTTAGATACGTATGAGCAAGAGACCCAGTACTTC. Translating gives CASSLDTYEQETQYF.

The chain employs TRBV6-4 and TRBJ1-6; D not certain. Germline CDR1 reads MRHNA; CDR2 reads SNTAGT. Trimming stripped 5 bases from V and 7 bases from J, with 12 bases between. The CDR3 totals 14 residues. The CDR3 protein is CASSPDPHNSPLHF. CDR3 bases: TGTGCCAGCAGTCCCGACCCCCACAATTCACCCCTCCACTTT.

This chain connects TRBV5-1 to TRBJ2-5, with D perhaps matching TRBD2 (5 bases). Germline lookup yields CDR1 SGHRS and CDR2 YFSETQ. Trimming left V 0 bases short and J 5 bases short, with 14 bases between. The length of the CDR3 is 15 residues. Here the CDR3 DNA reads TGCGCCAGCAGCTTGGCCTTCTTTAGCGAGGAGACCCAGTACTTC. It codes for CASSLAFFSEETQYF.

The chain recombines TRBV7-2 with TRBJ2-5; D remains ambiguous. V lost 5 bases and J 1 base, leaving 20 bases between the germline ends. Germline V gives CDR1 SGHTA, CDR2 FQGNSA. CDR3 length: 17 amino acids. CDR3 region: CASSLQTRLDLQETQYF. The DNA for the CDR3 is TGTGCCAGCAGCCTACAGACTCGACTCGACCTCCAAGAGACCCAGTACTTC.

The genes are TRBV11-2 and TRBJ1-2; 10 positions agree with TRBD1. The V gene end was trimmed by 3 bases and the J gene end by 3 bases; junction bases not matched to a gene: 4. Germline CDR1 SGHAT, CDR2 FQNNGV. This CDR3 has 15 residues. The CDR3 DNA is TGTGCCAGCAGCTTGCGGACAGGGGGTCACTATGGCTACACCTTC. It specifies CASSLRTGGHYGYTF.

A single count supports this clone. This chain uses TRBV28 with TRBJ1-1, with 8 bases lining up with TRBD1. The CDR3 is 16 amino acids. The V and J ends lost 6 bases and 5 bases, in that order; junction bases with no gene match: 14. Germline loops: CDR1 MDHEN, CDR2 SYDVKM. CDR3 sequence (DNA): TGTGCCAGCAGAACGGACAGGGTGAAATTGGGGACTGAAGCTTTCTTT. The encoded protein is CASRTDRVKLGTEAFF.

The chain joins TRBV27 to TRBJ1-4, with 7 positions matching TRBD1. Unmatched junction bases numbered 6, after V lost 5 bases and J lost 6 bases. Germline lookup yields CDR1 MNHEY and CDR2 SMNVEV (reference sequence). This CDR3 spans 14 amino acids. CDR3 sequence (DNA): TGTGCCAGCAGTCCCGGGACAGTAGATGAAAAACTGTTTTTT. Protein: CASSPGTVDEKLFF.

This clone has just one count. The gene calls are TRBV27 and TRBJ2-7, with D possibly matching TRBD1 (6 bases). Looked up from germline, CDR1 is MNHEY and CDR2 is SMNVEV (reference sequence). CDR3 length: 12 amino acids. V was trimmed by 5 bases and J by 4 bases, leaving 9 bases between them. The CDR3 reads CASSPGQYEQYF. The CDR3 nucleotides are TGTGCCAGCAGTCCTGGACAGTACGAGCAGTACTTC.

In its sample, this clone was seen once. The V gene is TRBV29-1, the J gene TRBJ1-2; the match to TRBD1 covers 8 bases. J lost 2 bases, V lost 4 bases, and 0 bases had no gene match. CDR1 and CDR2 (germline): SQVTM, ANQGSEA. CDR3 length: 12 amino acids. CDR3 bases: TGCAGCGTTGGACAGGGGAACTATGGCTACACCTTC. Its protein is CSVGQGNYGYTF.

V usage is TRBV3-1 (or the pseudogene TRBV3-2) and J usage is TRBJ1-2; TRBD1 matches 7 bases. V shed 0 bases and J 1 base; nucleotides not matched to a gene: 14. Per germline, CDR1 LGHDT and CDR2 YNNKEL (reference sequence). The CDR3 covers 19 residues. This chain's CDR3 is CASSQERKGATLINYGYTF. CDR3 in DNA: TGTGCCAGCAGCCAAGAGAGGAAGGGGGCCACGCTTATTAACTATGGCTACACCTTC.